The next 10 T cell receptor beta chains were all read from a single sample in a study of T cell repertoires in cytomegalovirus infection. One entry per CDR3 protein, called by TCRdb with MiXCR from the reads. The sample shows some 800,000 distinct CDR3 sequences, 25% to 35% of them seen only once. Their antigens remain unidentified. The source material was cultured CD8+ T cells from PBMCs, sampled from culture after CMV antigen stimulation. These receptors all come from a human donor in good health (CMV status not recorded). Some clones in this sample may be carry-over from other donors' samples.

The gene calls are TRBV10-2 and TRBJ1-2; 7 nucleotides align to TRBD1. The germline V gene has CDR1 WSHSY and CDR2 SAAADI. After removal of 4 bases from V and 0 bases from J, the junction contained 8 bases not matched to a gene. There are 16 residues in the CDR3. CDR3 sequence (DNA): TGCGCCAGCAGTGGTTTAACAGGGGCCTCTAACTATGGCTACACCTTC. It is translated as CASSGLTGASNYGYTF.

This clonotype was seen at least ten times. V and J are TRBV7-2 and TRBJ2-5; D may be TRBD2 (5 bases). V was cut by 1 base and J by 2 bases, with 8 bases left in between. CDR3 length: 14 residues. From germline, CDR1 is SGHTA and CDR2 FQGNSA. The CDR3 reads CASSLDGDQETQYF. The CDR3 nucleotides are TGTGCCAGCAGCTTAGACGGGGATCAAGAGACCCAGTACTTC. Drawing the rest from reference TRBV7-2 and TRBJ2-5, the complete variable domain is GAGVSQSPSNKVTEKGKDVELRCDPISGHTALYWYRQSLGQGLEFLIYFQGNSAPDKSGLPSDRFSAERTGGSVSTLTIQRTQQEDSAVYLCASSLDGDQETQYFGPGTRLLVL.

The chain employs TRBV5-1 and TRBJ1-1, with unresolved D. Germline CDR1 SGHRS, CDR2 YFSETQ. With 2 bases removed from V and 2 bases from J, the gap between germline ends came to 13 bases. This CDR3 has 15 amino acids. The CDR3 is CASSFSGGLNTEAFF. Written as DNA, the CDR3 is TGCGCCAGCAGCTTCTCGGGAGGGCTTAACACTGAAGCTTTCTTT.

A remark on this clonotype: Germline and junction disagree at one end, which may indicate a read error. The chain uses TRBV6-1 and TRBJ2-1, with 8 bases aligning to TRBD2. Per germline, CDR1 MNHNS and CDR2 SASEGT. The CDR3 contains 15 residues. Written as DNA, the CDR3 is TGTGCCGGCAGTGAAGGGGGTAGCGGGGTCTATGAGCAGTTCTTC. Residues: CAGSEGGSGVYEQFF.

The chain employs TRBV4-1 and TRBJ1-5, with a possible D match to TRBD1 (5 bases). CDR1 MGHRA and CDR2 YSYEKL come from the germline V gene. Trimming took 0 bases from V and 2 from J, leaving 8 bases between them. The CDR3 has 15 amino acids. The CDR3 region is CASSQDRAGNQPQHF. The CDR3 DNA reads as TGCGCCAGCAGCCAAGACAGGGCAGGCAATCAGCCCCAGCATTTT.

V gene TRBV25-1 combines with J gene TRBJ2-5; the match to TRBD2 covers 9 bases. Germline assignment: CDR1 MGHDK and CDR2 SYGVNS. The CDR3 sequence is 14 residues long. The V gene end was trimmed by 2 bases and the J gene end by 2 bases; junction bases not matched to a gene: 0. CDR3 DNA sequence: TGTGCCAGCAGTGAACTAGCGGGGCAAGAGACCCAGTACTTC. This gives the protein CASSELAGQETQYF.

The V gene is TRBV6-1, the J gene TRBJ2-3; 10 bases line up with TRBD2. The germline V gene encodes CDR1 MNHNS and CDR2 SASEGT. The ends lost 5 bases at V and 1 base at J; junction bases unmatched: 6. This CDR3 region has 16 residues. The CDR3 is CASSSQLAGRTDTQYF. The CDR3 DNA reads TGTGCCAGCAGTTCTCAACTAGCGGGGCGCACAGATACGCAGTATTTT.

This clonotype was recorded at least ten times. This CDR3 reads CASSSENTEAFF. The CDR3 DNA reads TGTGCCAGCAGTTCCGAGAACACTGAAGCTTTCTTT. The genes are TRBV7-6 and TRBJ1-1; D gene unclear. The CDR3 length is 12 residues. The germline V gene encodes CDR1 SGHVS and CDR2 FNYEAQ. Trimming cost V 6 bases and J 1 base, with 6 bases left between them.

This clonotype was picked up one time. The gene calls are TRBV9 and TRBJ2-6, with 8 bases identical to TRBD1. Germline CDR1 and CDR2: SGDLS and YYNGEE. V shed 1 base and J 4 bases; nucleotides not matched to a gene: 7. The CDR3 has 17 amino acids. As DNA, the CDR3 is TGTGCCAGCAGCGTAACAGGACAGGGAGCCGGGGCCAACGTCCTGACTTTC. This gives the protein CASSVTGQGAGANVLTF.

In this sample, this clonotype turned up a few times. V is TRBV7-9 and J is TRBJ2-1, with TRBD2 identical over 10 bases. Per germline, CDR1 SEHNR and CDR2 FQNEAQ (reference sequence). This CDR3 spans 16 amino acids. V lost 8 bases to trimming and J lost 8 bases; unmatched junction nucleotides: 15. CDR3 sequence reads: CASGGTSGAFRDEQFF. The CDR3 DNA reads as TGTGCCAGCGGAGGAACTAGCGGGGCCTTCAGGGATGAGCAGTTCTTC.